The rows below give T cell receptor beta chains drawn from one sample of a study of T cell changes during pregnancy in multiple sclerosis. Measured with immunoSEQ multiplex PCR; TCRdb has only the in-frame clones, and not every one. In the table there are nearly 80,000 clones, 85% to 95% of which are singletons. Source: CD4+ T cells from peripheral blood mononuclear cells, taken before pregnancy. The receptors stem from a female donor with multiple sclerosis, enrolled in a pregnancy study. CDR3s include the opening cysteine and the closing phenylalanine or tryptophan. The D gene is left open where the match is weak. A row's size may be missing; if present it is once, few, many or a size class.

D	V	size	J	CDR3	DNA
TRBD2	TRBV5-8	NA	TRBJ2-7	CASSPSWGGNPGTRIDF	TGTGCCAGCAGCCCCTCTTGGGGGGGAAATCCCGGGACTAGAATTGACTTC
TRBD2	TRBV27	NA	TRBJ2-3	CASMRTSVPTDTQYF	TGTGCCAGCATGAGGACTAGCGTGCCCACAGATACGCAGTATTTT
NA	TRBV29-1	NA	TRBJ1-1	CSVARVQNTEAFF	TGCAGCGTCGCCCGGGTCCAGAACACTGAAGCTTTCTTT
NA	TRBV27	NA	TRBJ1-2	CASSLSGGAGGYTF	TGTGCCAGCAGTTTATCTGGGGGGGCAGGAGGCTACACCTTC
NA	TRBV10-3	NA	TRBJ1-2	CAISDSSINYGYTF	TGTGCCATCAGTGACTCCTCTATTAACTATGGCTACACCTTC
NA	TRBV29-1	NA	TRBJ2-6	CSVGASGANVLTF	TGCAGCGTTGGGGCTTCTGGGGCCAACGTCCTGACTTTC
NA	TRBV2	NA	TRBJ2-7	CASKRVGLSYEQYF	TGTGCCAGCAAAAGAGTGGGACTGTCCTACGAGCAGTACTTC
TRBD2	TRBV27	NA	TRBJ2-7	CASSFPPLAGERDEQYF	TGTGCCAGCAGTTTTCCCCCCCTAGCGGGGGAGAGGGACGAGCAGTACTTC
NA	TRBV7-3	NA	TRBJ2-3	CASSLAPGEDTQYF	TGTGCCAGCAGCTTAGCTCCAGGGGAAGATACGCAGTATTTT
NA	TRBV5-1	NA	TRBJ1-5	CASSLSGVAGQPQHF	TGCGCCAGCAGCTTGTCAGGGGTTGCAGGACAGCCCCAGCATTTT
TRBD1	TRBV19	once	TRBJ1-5	CASGGRTGASPQHF	TGTGCCAGTGGGGGACGGACAGGGGCTTCGCCCCAGCATTTT
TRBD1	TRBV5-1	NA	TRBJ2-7	CASSPRQGAQRYEQYF	TGCGCCAGCAGCCCGAGACAGGGGGCACAACGTTACGAGCAGTACTTC
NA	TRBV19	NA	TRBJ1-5	CASSKGRQPQHF	TGTGCCAGTAGTAAAGGGAGGCAGCCCCAGCATTTT
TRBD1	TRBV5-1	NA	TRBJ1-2	CASSFLGQGITNYGYTF	TGCGCCAGCAGCTTCCTAGGACAGGGGATTACTAACTATGGCTACACCTTC
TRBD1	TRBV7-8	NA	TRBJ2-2	CASSIGTDTGELFF	TGTGCCAGCAGCATAGGGACAGACACCGGGGAGCTGTTTTTT
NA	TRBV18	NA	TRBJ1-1	CASSPTYGGLNTEAFF	TGTGCCAGCTCACCGACCTACGGAGGTTTGAACACTGAAGCTTTCTTT
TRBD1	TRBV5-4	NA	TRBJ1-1	CASSSSADRVGRTEAFF	TGTGCCAGCAGCTCCTCGGCGGACAGGGTGGGGAGAACTGAAGCTTTCTTT
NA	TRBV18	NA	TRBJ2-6	CASSSLPFSSGANVLTF	TGTGCCAGCTCCTCCCTTCCTTTTAGCTCTGGGGCCAACGTCCTGACTTTC
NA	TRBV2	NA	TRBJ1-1	CASRDSISVTEAFF	TGTGCCAGCAGGGACAGCATTTCGGTAACTGAAGCTTTCTTT
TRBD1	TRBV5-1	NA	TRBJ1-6	CASSRAGGVSPLHF	TGCGCCAGCAGTCGCGCAGGGGGCGTCTCACCCCTCCACTTT
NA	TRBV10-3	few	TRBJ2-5	CAISESWTQETQYF	TGTGCCATCAGTGAGTCATGGACACAAGAGACCCAGTACTTC
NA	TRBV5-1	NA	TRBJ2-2	CASISGTLNTGELFF	TGCGCCAGCATATCCGGGACTCTTAACACCGGGGAGCTGTTTTTT
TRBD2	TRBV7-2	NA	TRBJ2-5	CASSLAGTGGQETQYF	TGTGCCAGCAGCTTAGCGGGAACGGGGGGCCAAGAGACCCAGTACTTC
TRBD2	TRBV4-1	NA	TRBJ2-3	CASSRTQVAGGRDTQYF	TGCGCCAGCAGCCGTACCCAAGTAGCGGGGGGCCGGGATACGCAGTATTTT
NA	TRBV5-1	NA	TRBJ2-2	CASSLVVGPAPNTGELFF	TGCGCCAGCAGCTTGGTCGTGGGGCCGGCCCCAAACACCGGGGAGCTGTTTTTT
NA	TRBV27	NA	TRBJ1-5	CASSFPGKPQHF	TGTGCCAGCAGTTTCCCCGGGAAGCCCCAGCATTTT
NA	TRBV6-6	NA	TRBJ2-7	CASSYNMDEQYF	TGTGCCAGCAGTTACAACATGGACGAGCAGTACTTC
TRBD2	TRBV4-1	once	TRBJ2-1	CASSHAGSSGLGYEQFF	TGCGCCAGCAGCCACGCCGGGTCTAGCGGTCTGGGGTATGAGCAGTTCTTC
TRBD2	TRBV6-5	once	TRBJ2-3	CASSRLAGPDTQYF	TGTGCCAGCAGTCGACTAGCGGGCCCAGATACGCAGTATTTT
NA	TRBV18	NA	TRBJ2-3	CASSPPTASDTQYF	TGTGCCAGCTCACCACCGACAGCGTCAGATACGCAGTATTTT
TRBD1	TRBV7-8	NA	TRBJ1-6	CASSPGTAYSPLHF	TGTGCCAGCAGCCCGGGGACAGCCTATTCACCCCTCCACTTT
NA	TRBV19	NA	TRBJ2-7	CASSNGPYEQYF	TGTGCCAGTAGTAATGGGCCCTACGAGCAGTACTTC
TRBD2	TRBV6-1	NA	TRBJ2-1	CASSGLGGTYNEQFF	TGTGCCAGCAGCGGACTCGGGGGGACTTACAATGAGCAGTTCTTC
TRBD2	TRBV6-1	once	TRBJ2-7	CASSSSGGRSYEQYF	TGTGCCAGCAGTTCAAGCGGGGGGCGCTCCTACGAGCAGTACTTC
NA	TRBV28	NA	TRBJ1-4	CASSSPLQDQNEKLFF	TGTGCCAGCAGTTCGCCCTTACAGGACCAGAATGAAAAACTGTTTTTT
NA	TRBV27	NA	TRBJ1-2	CASSLIGGSGYTF	TGTGCCAGCAGTTTAATCGGGGGAAGTGGCTACACCTTC
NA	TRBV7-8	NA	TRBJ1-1	CASSLVVANTEAFF	TGTGCCAGCAGCTTAGTGGTGGCTAACACTGAAGCTTTCTTT
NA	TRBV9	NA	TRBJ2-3	CASSVGNADTQYF	TGTGCCAGCAGCGTAGGTAATGCAGATACGCAGTATTTT
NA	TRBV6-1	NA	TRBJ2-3	CASSEGGGGADTQYF	TGTGCCAGCAGTGAAGGCGGAGGGGGCGCAGATACGCAGTATTTT
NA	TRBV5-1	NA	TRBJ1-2	CASSSGTLVDYGYTF	TGCGCCAGCAGCTCCGGGACACTGGTTGACTATGGCTACACCTTC
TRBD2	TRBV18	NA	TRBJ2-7	CASSPLGLAVEQYF	TGTGCCAGCTCACCACTGGGACTAGCGGTAGAGCAGTACTTC
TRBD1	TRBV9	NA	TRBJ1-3	CASSVRTGTGNTIYF	TGTGCCAGCAGCGTTCGGACAGGAACTGGAAACACCATATATTTT
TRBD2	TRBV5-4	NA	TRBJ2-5	CASSSNLAGAETQYF	TGTGCCAGCAGTTCAAATCTAGCGGGGGCAGAGACCCAGTACTTC
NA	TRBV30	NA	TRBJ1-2	CAWAGGSRDNYGYTF	TGTGCCTGGGCGGGGGGATCGAGAGATAACTATGGCTACACCTTC
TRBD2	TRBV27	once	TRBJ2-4	CASTSAWRESPLTTIAKNIQYF	TGTGCCAGCACTTCTGCTTGGCGGGAGTCTCCCCTTACCACCATAGCCAAAAACATTCAGTACTTC
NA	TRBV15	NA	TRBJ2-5	CATSLDFLGETQYF	TGTGCCACCAGCTTGGACTTTCTAGGAGAGACCCAGTACTTC
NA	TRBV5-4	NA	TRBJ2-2	CASSSLAGMNTGELFF	TGTGCCAGCAGCTCCCTGGCGGGGATGAACACCGGGGAGCTGTTTTTT
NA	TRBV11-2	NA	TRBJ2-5	CASSSSETQYF	TGTGCCAGCAGCTCCTCGGAGACCCAGTACTTC
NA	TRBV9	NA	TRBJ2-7	CASSVGADYYEQYF	TGTGCCAGCAGCGTAGGGGCAGATTACTACGAGCAGTACTTC